The next 12 T cell receptor beta chains were all read from a single sample in a study of PD-1 blockade in classical Hodgkin lymphoma. Relapse was seen in all patients after autologous stem cell transplantation, and brentuximab vedotin exposure was variable. Some clones are missing from TCRdb's copy, which holds only in-frame ones; the method was immunoSEQ multiplex PCR. The repertoire has 150,000 or so clones, 78% of them found once; the top ten carry 9.2%. This sample comprised peripheral blood mononuclear cells (PBMCs), obtained before the second cycle of nivolumab. All receptors come from a human donor with classical Hodgkin lymphoma.

V usage is TRBV13 and J usage is TRBJ2-1, with D perhaps given as TRBD1 or TRBD2 (5 bases each). The CDR3 consists of 14 residues. Trimming shortened V by 4 bases and J by 0 bases, and 7 bases separated the two germline ends. Looked up from germline, CDR1 is PRHDT and CDR2 is FYEKMQ (reference sequence). In nucleotides, the CDR3 is TGTGCCAGCAGCTCCGGGGCCTCCTACAATGAGCAGTTCTTC. Protein sequence: CASSSGASYNEQFF.

This clone was seen once. J is TRBJ2-4 and V is TRBV18, with D tentatively TRBD1 (6 bases). V shed 1 base and J shed 12 bases, with 10 bases lying between them. The germline gives CDR1 KGHSH, CDR2 LQKENI. CDR3 length: 12 residues. The CDR3 nucleotides read TGTGCCAGCTCACCACGGGGGCTGAATCAGTACTTC. As protein: CASSPRGLNQYF.

This clone has more than one count but fewer than ten. The gene calls are TRBV5-1 and TRBJ2-3, with D tentatively TRBD2 (6 bases). The V gene lost 3 bases and the J gene lost 2 bases, with 10 bases spanning the gap. CDR3 length: 14 amino acids. The germline V gene encodes CDR1 SGHRS and CDR2 YFSETQ. This CDR3 reads CASSSGDFTDTQYF. The CDR3 nucleotides read TGCGCCAGCAGCTCGGGGGATTTCACAGATACGCAGTATTTT. Supplemented by reference TRBV5-1 and TRBJ2-3, the full variable domain reads KAGVTQTPRYLIKTRGQQVTLSCSPISGHRSVSWYQQTPGQGLQFLFEYFSETQRNKGNFPGRFSGRQFSNSRSEMNVSTLELGDSALYLCASSSGDFTDTQYFGPGTRLTVL.

This chain connects TRBV9 to TRBJ1-1; D remains unclear. Germline V gives CDR1 SGDLS, CDR2 YYNGEE. Trimming took 0 bases from V and 0 from J, leaving 9 bases between them. CDR3 length: 15 residues. Written as DNA, the CDR3 is TGTGCCAGCAGCGTAGATCAGTACATGAACACTGAAGCTTTCTTT. It yields the protein CASSVDQYMNTEAFF.

The rearrangement uses TRBV6-5 and TRBJ1-5, with D hard to call. The germline V and J ends were trimmed by 9 bases and 3 bases, with 12 bases remaining between them. CDR1 and CDR2 from the germline V gene are MNHEY and SVGAGI. CDR3 length equals 13 residues. CDR3 sequence: CASGVAVNQPQHF. CDR3 nucleotides: TGTGCCAGTGGGGTGGCAGTCAATCAGCCCCAGCATTTT.

The chain combines TRBV6-5 with TRBJ2-7; a possible D gene is TRBD1 (5 bases). Germline V gives CDR1 MNHEY, CDR2 SVGAGI. The V and J ends lost 2 bases and 2 bases respectively, with 16 bases between them. This CDR3 region has 16 residues. CDR3 in amino acids: CASSYGSWGAAYEQYF. CDR3 in DNA: TGTGCCAGCAGTTACGGGTCTTGGGGCGCCGCCTACGAGCAGTACTTC.

The V and J genes are TRBV6-6 and TRBJ2-1; D perhaps matches TRBD2 (6 bases). The CDR3 loop spans 14 amino acids. The germline V gene has CDR1 MNHNY and CDR2 SVGAGI (reference sequence). V gave up 7 bases and J gave up 0 bases, with 10 bases separating them. This CDR3 is CASNGGTSYNEQFF. Written as DNA, the CDR3 is TGTGCCAGCAATGGCGGGACCTCCTACAATGAGCAGTTCTTC.

The chain carries TRBV9 and TRBJ2-1; 8 bases match TRBD2. The germline V gene has CDR1 SGDLS and CDR2 YYNGEE. V was clipped by 4 bases and J by 2 bases; unmatched bases: 8. The length of the CDR3 is 16 residues. This CDR3 is CASSPSGSGTYNEQFF. The CDR3 bases are TGTGCCAGCAGCCCCAGCGGGAGCGGGACCTACAATGAGCAGTTCTTC.

The chain combines TRBV6-5 with TRBJ1-2; D gene uncertain. The CDR3 runs 14 residues. Per the germline V gene, CDR1 is MNHEY and CDR2 is SVGAGI. V lost 4 bases to trimming and J lost 4 bases, with 13 bases between them. CDR3 in DNA: TGTGCCAGCAGTTTCCGTCCAAGAGGCTATGGCTACACCTTC. It encodes CASSFRPRGYGYTF.

The chain is built from TRBV7-2 and TRBJ2-7; D uncertain. Trimming removed 1 base from V and 7 bases from J, with 8 bases in between. CDR1 is SGHTA, CDR2 FQGNSA, per germline. This CDR3 has 12 amino acids. Here the CDR3 reads CASSLGANEQYF. Here the CDR3 DNA reads TGTGCCAGCAGCTTAGGGGCAAATGAGCAGTACTTC. Complete variable domain (other parts from reference TRBV7-2 and TRBJ2-7): GAGVSQSPSNKVTEKGKDVELRCDPISGHTALYWYRQSLGQGLEFLIYFQGNSAPDKSGLPSDRFSAERTGGSVSTLTIQRTQQEDSAVYLCASSLGANEQYFGPGTRLTVT.

This clone was counted once. The V call is TRBV2, the J call TRBJ1-2; unclear D gene. The CDR3 has 12 amino acids. CDR1 SNHLY and CDR2 FYNNEI come from the germline V gene. The germline V and J ends were trimmed by 4 bases and 4 bases, with 7 bases remaining between them. The CDR3 DNA reads as TGTGCCAGCAGTGCGACTGTCTATGGCTACACCTTC. Translated, it gives CASSATVYGYTF.

This chain links TRBV15 with TRBJ2-7; weak D call: TRBD2 (7 bases). This CDR3 is built from 15 residues. V shed 0 bases and J shed 7 bases, with 16 bases lying between them. Germline V lookup: CDR1 LNHNV, CDR2 YYDKDF (reference sequence). The CDR3 DNA sequence: TGTGCCACCAGCAGAGATATTGGGGGGGCTGAAGAGCAGTACTTC. This codes for CATSRDIGGAEEQYF.